This section outlines one TCR beta chain sequence together with its context. Profiling relied on immunoSEQ multiplex PCR, and the TCRdb table lists in-frame clones only, not all of them. Altogether about 52,000 clones are present, approximately 88% being singletons, with the ten largest covering 1% to 1.5%. This sample is drawn from a study of PD-L1 blockade in urothelial cancer. Time point: pretreatment peripheral blood. The germline gives CDR1 SGHVS, CDR2 FQNEAQ. Trimming removed 1 base from V and 4 bases from J; junction bases left unmatched: 10. The CDR3 loop spans 18 amino acids. V is TRBV7-8 and J is TRBJ2-2; TRBD1 agrees at 9 bases. The sample was PBMCs, taken around atezolizumab (anti-PD-L1) treatment. The source of this sequence is a man aged 45 to 65 with urothelial cancer. The CDR3 coding sequence is TGTGCCAGCAGCTTAGTAGGGGGACAGGGACTTACCACCGGGGAGCTGTTTTTT. As protein: CASSLVGGQGLTTGELFF.